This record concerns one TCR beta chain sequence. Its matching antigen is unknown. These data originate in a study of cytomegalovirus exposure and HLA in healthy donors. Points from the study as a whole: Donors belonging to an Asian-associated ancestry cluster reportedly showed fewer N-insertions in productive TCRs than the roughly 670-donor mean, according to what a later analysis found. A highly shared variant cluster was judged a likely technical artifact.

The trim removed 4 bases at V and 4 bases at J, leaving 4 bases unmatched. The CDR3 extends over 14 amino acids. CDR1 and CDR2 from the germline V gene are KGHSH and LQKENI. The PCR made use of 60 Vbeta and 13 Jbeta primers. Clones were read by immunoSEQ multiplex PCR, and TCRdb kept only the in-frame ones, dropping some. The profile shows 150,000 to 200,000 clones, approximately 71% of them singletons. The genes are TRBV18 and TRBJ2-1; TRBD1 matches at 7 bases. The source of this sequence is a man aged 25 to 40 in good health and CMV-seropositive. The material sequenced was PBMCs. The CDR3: CASSLGDRYNEQFF. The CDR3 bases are TGTGCCAGCTCACTCGGGGACAGATACAATGAGCAGTTCTTC.